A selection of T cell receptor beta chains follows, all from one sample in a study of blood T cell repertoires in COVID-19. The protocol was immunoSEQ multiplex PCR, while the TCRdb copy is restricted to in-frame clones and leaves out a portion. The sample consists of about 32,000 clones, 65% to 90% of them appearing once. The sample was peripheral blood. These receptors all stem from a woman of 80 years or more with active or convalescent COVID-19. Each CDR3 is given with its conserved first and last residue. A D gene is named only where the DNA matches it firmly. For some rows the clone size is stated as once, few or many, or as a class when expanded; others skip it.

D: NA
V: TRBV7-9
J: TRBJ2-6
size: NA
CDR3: CASSSWRAGANVLTF
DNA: TGTGCCAGCAGCTCCTGGAGGGCTGGGGCCAACGTCCTGACTTTC

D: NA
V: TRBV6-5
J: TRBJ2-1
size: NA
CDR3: CASSPTNAGEQFF
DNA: TGTGCCAGCAGTCCTACTAATGCGGGAGAGCAGTTCTTC

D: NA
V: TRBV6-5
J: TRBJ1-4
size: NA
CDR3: CASSHKTGPNEKLFF
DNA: TGTGCCAGCAGCCACAAGACAGGACCTAATGAAAAACTGTTTTTT

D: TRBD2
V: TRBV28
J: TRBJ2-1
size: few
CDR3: CASRKGLAGGGAYNEQFF
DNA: TGTGCCAGCAGGAAGGGACTAGCGGGAGGAGGGGCCTACAATGAGCAGTTCTTC

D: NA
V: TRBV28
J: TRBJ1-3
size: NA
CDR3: CASSPAGIENTIYF
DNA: TGTGCCAGCAGCCCCGCAGGGATTGAAAACACCATATATTTT

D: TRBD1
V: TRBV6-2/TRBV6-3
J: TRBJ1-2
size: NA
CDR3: CASSYRDSGYTF
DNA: TGTGCCAGCAGTTACAGGGACAGCGGCTACACCTTC

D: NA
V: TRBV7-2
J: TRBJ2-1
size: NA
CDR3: CASSQGLTNNEQFF
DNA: TGTGCCAGCAGCCAGGGGCTTACTAACAATGAGCAGTTCTTC

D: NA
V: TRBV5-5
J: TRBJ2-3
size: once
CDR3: CASSFGTPRSDTQYF
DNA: TGTGCCAGCAGCTTCGGGACTCCGCGCTCCGATACGCAGTATTTT

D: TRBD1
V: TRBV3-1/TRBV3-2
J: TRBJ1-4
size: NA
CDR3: CASRERGTGDEKLFF
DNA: TGTGCCAGCAGAGAAAGGGGGACAGGGGATGAAAAACTGTTTTTT

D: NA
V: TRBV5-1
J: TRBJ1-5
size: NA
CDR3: CASSAGPNSNQPQHF
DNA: TGCGCCAGCAGCGCGGGACCAAATAGCAATCAGCCCCAGCATTTT

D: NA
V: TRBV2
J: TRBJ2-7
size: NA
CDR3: CASSPQGRSSYEQYF
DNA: TGTGCCAGCAGCCCACAGGGACGTTCGTCCTACGAGCAGTACTTC

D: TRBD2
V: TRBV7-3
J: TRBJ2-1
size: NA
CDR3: CASSLIAGGLNEQFF
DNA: TGTGCCAGCAGCTTAATAGCGGGGGGCCTCAATGAGCAGTTCTTC

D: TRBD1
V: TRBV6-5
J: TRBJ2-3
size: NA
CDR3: CASRTGSTDTQYF
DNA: TGTGCCAGTAGGACAGGCAGCACAGATACGCAGTATTTT

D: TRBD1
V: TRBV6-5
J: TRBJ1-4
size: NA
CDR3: CASIRQGAGEKLFF
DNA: TGTGCCAGCATTAGACAGGGGGCAGGTGAAAAACTGTTTTTT

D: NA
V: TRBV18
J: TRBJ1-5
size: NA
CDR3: CASSLAQDPNQPQHF
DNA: TGTGCCAGCTCACTGGCCCAGGATCCGAATCAGCCCCAGCATTTT

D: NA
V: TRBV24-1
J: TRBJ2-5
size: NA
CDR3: CATSEGLGAQETQYF
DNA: TGTGCCACCAGCGAGGGTTTGGGGGCCCAAGAGACCCAGTACTTC

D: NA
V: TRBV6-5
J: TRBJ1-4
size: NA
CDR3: CASRRATNEKLFF
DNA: TGTGCGAGCAGGAGGGCAACTAATGAAAAACTGTTTTTT

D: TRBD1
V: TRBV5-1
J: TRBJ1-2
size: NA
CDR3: CASSEGAESYGYTF
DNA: TGCGCCAGCAGCGAGGGGGCGGAAAGTTATGGCTACACCTTC

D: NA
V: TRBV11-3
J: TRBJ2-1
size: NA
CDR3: CASSLAGSYNEQFF
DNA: TGTGCCAGCAGCTTAGCGGGCTCCTACAATGAGCAGTTCTTC

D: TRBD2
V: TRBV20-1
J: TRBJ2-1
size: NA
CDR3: CSASLGLAGGNEQFF
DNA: TGCAGTGCTAGTTTGGGACTAGCGGGAGGGAATGAGCAGTTCTTC

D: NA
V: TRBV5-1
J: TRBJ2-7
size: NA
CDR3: CASSLRVNSYEQYF
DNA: TGCGCCAGCAGCCTCAGGGTTAACTCCTACGAGCAGTACTTC

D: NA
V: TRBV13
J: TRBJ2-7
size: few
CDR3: CASSFGGAREQYF
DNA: TGTGCCAGCAGCTTCGGAGGGGCCCGCGAGCAGTACTTC

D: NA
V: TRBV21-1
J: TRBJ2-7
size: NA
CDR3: CASSKASTGRRLRREQYF
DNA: TGTGCCAGCAGCAAAGCCAGCACAGGGCGGCGGCTCCGGCGGGAGCAGTACTTC

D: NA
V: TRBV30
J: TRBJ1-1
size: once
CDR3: CAWSVRGGYNTEAFF
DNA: TGTGCCTGGAGTGTACGGGGGGGGTATAACACTGAAGCTTTCTTT

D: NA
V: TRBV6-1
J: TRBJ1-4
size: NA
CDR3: CASSPRGAREKLFF
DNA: TGTGCCAGCAGCCCCCGCGGGGCTCGTGAAAAACTGTTTTTT

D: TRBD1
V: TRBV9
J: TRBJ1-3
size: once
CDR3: CASSGGQRFSGNTIYF
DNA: TGTGCCAGCAGCGGGGGACAGCGCTTTTCTGGAAACACCATATATTTT

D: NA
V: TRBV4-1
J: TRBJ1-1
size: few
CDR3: CASSDRITEAFF
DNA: TGCGCCAGCAGCGACAGGATCACTGAAGCTTTCTTT

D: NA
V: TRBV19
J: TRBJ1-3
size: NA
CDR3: CASAYSSGNTIYF
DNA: TGTGCCAGTGCCTACAGCTCTGGAAACACCATATATTTT

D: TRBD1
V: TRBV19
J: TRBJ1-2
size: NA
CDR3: CASFRPGQNYGYTF
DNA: TGTGCCAGTTTCCGGCCGGGACAGAACTATGGCTACACCTTC

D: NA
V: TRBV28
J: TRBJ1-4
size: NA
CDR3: CASSATREGEKLFF
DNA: TGTGCCAGCAGCGCCACAAGGGAGGGTGAAAAACTGTTTTTT

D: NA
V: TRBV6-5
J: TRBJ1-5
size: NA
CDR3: CASSFRGNQPQHF
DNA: TGTGCCAGCAGTTTTCGAGGCAATCAGCCCCAGCATTTT

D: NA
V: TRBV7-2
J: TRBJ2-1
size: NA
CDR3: CASSLNWGDNEQFF
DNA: TGTGCCAGCAGCTTAAACTGGGGGGATAATGAGCAGTTCTTC

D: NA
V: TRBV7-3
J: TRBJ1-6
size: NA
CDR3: CASSQFGGLNSPLHF
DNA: TGTGCCAGCAGCCAGTTCGGGGGGCTGAATTCACCCCTCCACTTT

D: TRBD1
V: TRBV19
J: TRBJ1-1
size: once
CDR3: CASRPRQGRTEAFF
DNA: TGTGCCAGTAGGCCCCGACAGGGTAGGACTGAAGCTTTCTTT

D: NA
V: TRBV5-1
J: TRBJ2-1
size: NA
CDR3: CASSEGGSSYNEQFF
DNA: TGCGCCAGCAGCGAGGGGGGGAGCTCCTACAATGAGCAGTTCTTC

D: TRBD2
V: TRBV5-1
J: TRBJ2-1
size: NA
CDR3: CASSSLAGGSNEQFF
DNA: TGCGCCAGCAGCTCGCTAGCGGGGGGGTCGAATGAGCAGTTCTTC

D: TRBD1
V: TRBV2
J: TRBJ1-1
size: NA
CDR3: CASRDRGFEAFF
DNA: TGTGCCAGCAGAGACAGGGGGTTTGAAGCTTTCTTT

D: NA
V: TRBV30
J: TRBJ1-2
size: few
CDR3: CAWRRGRGYYGYTF
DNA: TGTGCCTGGAGAAGAGGGAGGGGGTACTATGGCTACACCTTC

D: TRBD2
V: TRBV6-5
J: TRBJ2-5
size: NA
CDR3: CASSYGGLAGETQYF
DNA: TGTGCCAGCAGTTACGGGGGACTAGCGGGGGAGACCCAGTACTTC

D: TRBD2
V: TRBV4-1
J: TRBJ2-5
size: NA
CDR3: CASSQAGGQETQYF
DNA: TGCGCCAGCAGCCAAGCGGGGGGGCAAGAGACCCAGTACTTC

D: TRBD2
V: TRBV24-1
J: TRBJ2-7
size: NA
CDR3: CATSDPGTSGPYEQYF
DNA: TGTGCCACCAGTGACCCGGGGACTAGCGGGCCCTACGAGCAGTACTTC